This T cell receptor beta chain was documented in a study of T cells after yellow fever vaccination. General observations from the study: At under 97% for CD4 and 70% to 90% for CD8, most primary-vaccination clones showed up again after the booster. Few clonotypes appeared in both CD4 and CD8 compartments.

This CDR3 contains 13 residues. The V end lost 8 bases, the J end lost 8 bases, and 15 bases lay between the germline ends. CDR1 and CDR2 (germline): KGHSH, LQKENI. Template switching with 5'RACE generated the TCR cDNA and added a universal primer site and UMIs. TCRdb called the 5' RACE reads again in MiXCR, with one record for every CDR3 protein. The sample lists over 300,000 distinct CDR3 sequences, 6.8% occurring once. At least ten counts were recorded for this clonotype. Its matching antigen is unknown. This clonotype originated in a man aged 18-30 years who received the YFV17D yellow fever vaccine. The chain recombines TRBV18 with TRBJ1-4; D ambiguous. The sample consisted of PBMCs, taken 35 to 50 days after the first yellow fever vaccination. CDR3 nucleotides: TGTGCCAGCACAATACGGCTGGACGAAAAACTGTTTTTT. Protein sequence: CASTIRLDEKLFF.